The rows below give T cell receptor beta chains drawn from one sample of a study of cytomegalovirus exposure and HLA in healthy donors. TCRdb's copy holds only in-frame clones and misses some; the assay was immunoSEQ multiplex PCR. This listing includes around 80,000 clones. Sequenced: PBMCs. The receptor source for this set is a boy aged 5 to 17 in good health and CMV-seronegative. CDR3s include the opening cysteine and the closing phenylalanine or tryptophan. D genes are given only for firm matches.

v_call: TRBV5-5; d_call: .; j_call: TRBJ1-1; cdr3_aa: CASSLAGLIEAFF; cdr3_nt: TGTGCCAGCAGCTTGGCAGGGTTAATTGAAGCTTTCTTT
v_call: TRBV2; d_call: .; j_call: TRBJ1-1; cdr3_aa: CASGAGWNTEAFF; cdr3_nt: TGTGCCAGCGGGGCAGGGTGGAACACTGAAGCTTTCTTT
v_call: TRBV7-9; d_call: .; j_call: TRBJ1-2; cdr3_aa: CASSHETGYGYTF; cdr3_nt: TGTGCCAGCAGCCACGAAACAGGGTATGGCTACACCTTC
v_call: TRBV27; d_call: .; j_call: TRBJ1-5; cdr3_aa: CASSLQGQPQHF; cdr3_nt: TGTGCCAGCAGTTTACAGGGCCAGCCCCAGCATTTT
v_call: TRBV7-9; d_call: TRBD2; j_call: TRBJ2-7; cdr3_aa: CASSLAGGSYEQYF; cdr3_nt: TGTGCCAGCAGCTTAGCCGGGGGGTCCTACGAGCAGTACTTC
v_call: TRBV18; d_call: .; j_call: TRBJ1-6; cdr3_aa: CASSLYQGQSSYNSPLHF; cdr3_nt: TGTGCCAGCTCATTGTATCAGGGCCAGAGCTCCTATAATTCACCCCTCCACTTT
v_call: TRBV27; d_call: .; j_call: TRBJ1-1; cdr3_aa: CASSLVTGIDAFF; cdr3_nt: TGTGCCAGCAGTTTGGTGACAGGCATCGACGCTTTCTTT
v_call: TRBV19; d_call: TRBD2; j_call: TRBJ2-1; cdr3_aa: CASSPRSGRVSYNEQFF; cdr3_nt: TGTGCCAGTAGTCCTCGTAGCGGGAGAGTCTCCTACAATGAGCAGTTCTTC
v_call: TRBV25-1; d_call: .; j_call: TRBJ1-5; cdr3_aa: CASSELAARQPQHF; cdr3_nt: TGTGCCAGCAGTGAATTGGCAGCTAGACAGCCCCAGCATTTT
v_call: TRBV11-3; d_call: TRBD2; j_call: TRBJ2-2; cdr3_aa: CASSMGLAANTGELFF; cdr3_nt: TGTGCCAGCAGCATGGGGCTAGCGGCGAACACCGGGGAGCTGTTTTTT
v_call: TRBV19; d_call: TRBD2; j_call: TRBJ2-2; cdr3_aa: CASSRASGGTGELFF; cdr3_nt: TGTGCCAGTAGTAGGGCTAGCGGGGGAACCGGGGAGCTGTTTTTT
v_call: TRBV7-9; d_call: .; j_call: TRBJ1-5; cdr3_aa: CASRVDQRGGQPQHF; cdr3_nt: TGTGCCAGCAGGGTGGACCAGAGAGGCGGGCAGCCCCAGCATTTT
v_call: TRBV5-6; d_call: .; j_call: TRBJ1-2; cdr3_aa: CASSSDFSEGYTF; cdr3_nt: TGTGCCAGCAGCTCCGACTTCTCGGAGGGCTACACCTTC
v_call: TRBV19; d_call: TRBD1; j_call: TRBJ2-1; cdr3_aa: CASSITSRTGTTDNEQFF; cdr3_nt: TGTGCCAGTAGTATCACGTCACGGACAGGGACAACCGACAATGAGCAGTTCTTC
v_call: TRBV4-2; d_call: TRBD2; j_call: TRBJ2-3; cdr3_aa: CASSPRGGQVQTDTQYF; cdr3_nt: TGTGCCAGCAGCCCCCGGGGGGGCCAAGTGCAGACAGATACGCAGTATTTT
v_call: TRBV30; d_call: .; j_call: TRBJ2-5; cdr3_aa: CAWSVSGSRKTQYF; cdr3_nt: TGTGCCTGGAGTGTCTCCGGGAGTCGAAAGACCCAGTACTTC
v_call: TRBV7-2; d_call: TRBD1; j_call: TRBJ1-2; cdr3_aa: CASSLMGQGLGYTF; cdr3_nt: TGTGCCAGCAGCTTAATGGGACAGGGGTTGGGCTACACCTTC
v_call: TRBV20-1; d_call: .; j_call: TRBJ2-3; cdr3_aa: CSARSSTQYF; cdr3_nt: TGCAGTGCGAGGTCATCAACGCAGTATTTT
v_call: TRBV15; d_call: .; j_call: TRBJ2-1; cdr3_aa: CATSRESAEDPVNEQFF; cdr3_nt: TGTGCCACCAGCAGAGAAAGCGCGGAAGATCCGGTCAATGAGCAGTTCTTC
v_call: TRBV5-6; d_call: TRBD1; j_call: TRBJ1-1; cdr3_aa: CASSLGGQGGGTEAFF; cdr3_nt: TGTGCCAGCAGCCTCGGCGGACAGGGGGGGGGAACTGAAGCTTTCTTT
v_call: TRBV4-2; d_call: TRBD2; j_call: TRBJ2-1; cdr3_aa: CASSQETIAGQQSNEQFF; cdr3_nt: TGTGCCAGCAGCCAAGAGACGATAGCGGGCCAACAGTCCAATGAGCAGTTCTTC
v_call: TRBV7-9; d_call: TRBD2; j_call: TRBJ2-5; cdr3_aa: CASGTSGGKKETQYF; cdr3_nt: TGTGCCAGCGGGACTAGCGGGGGGAAAAAAGAGACCCAGTACTTC
v_call: TRBV7-9; d_call: TRBD2; j_call: TRBJ2-7; cdr3_aa: CASSPFEGLAWYEQYF; cdr3_nt: TGTGCCAGCAGCCCATTTGAAGGACTAGCGTGGTACGAGCAGTACTTC
v_call: TRBV4-3; d_call: TRBD2; j_call: TRBJ2-7; cdr3_aa: CASSQGSGRANEQYF; cdr3_nt: TGCGCCAGCAGCCAAGGGTCCGGGAGGGCCAACGAGCAGTACTTC
v_call: TRBV2; d_call: TRBD1; j_call: TRBJ2-1; cdr3_aa: CASRAMDRASREQFF; cdr3_nt: TGTGCCAGCAGAGCTATGGACAGGGCCTCTCGGGAGCAGTTCTTC
v_call: TRBV5-5; d_call: .; j_call: TRBJ1-3; cdr3_aa: CASSLAAGGLFGNTIYF; cdr3_nt: TGTGCCAGCAGCTTGGCCGCCGGAGGACTTTTTGGAAACACCATATATTTT
v_call: TRBV5-5; d_call: .; j_call: TRBJ2-7; cdr3_aa: CASSSQVLEQYF; cdr3_nt: TGTGCCAGCAGCTCACAGGTCCTGGAGCAGTACTTC
v_call: TRBV9; d_call: TRBD1; j_call: TRBJ1-6; cdr3_aa: CASSVGTDNSPLHF; cdr3_nt: TGTGCCAGCAGCGTGGGGACAGATAATTCACCCCTCCACTTT
v_call: TRBV7-8; d_call: .; j_call: TRBJ1-6; cdr3_aa: CASTQGRDNSPLHF; cdr3_nt: TGTGCCAGCACCCAGGGTCGGGATAATTCACCCCTCCACTTT
v_call: TRBV4-2; d_call: .; j_call: TRBJ2-7; cdr3_aa: CASSLGQTPSYEQYF; cdr3_nt: TGTGCCAGCAGCCTTGGGCAGACACCCTCCTACGAGCAGTACTTC
v_call: TRBV4-1; d_call: .; j_call: TRBJ1-1; cdr3_aa: CASSQARRGKVNTEAFF; cdr3_nt: TGCGCCAGCAGCCAAGCTAGAAGGGGGAAAGTGAACACTGAAGCTTTCTTT
v_call: TRBV7-9; d_call: .; j_call: TRBJ2-2; cdr3_aa: CASLTGLNTGELFF; cdr3_nt: TGTGCCAGCTTGACAGGCCTGAACACCGGGGAGCTGTTTTTT
v_call: TRBV19; d_call: TRBD2; j_call: TRBJ2-1; cdr3_aa: CASRSGAGDNEQFF; cdr3_nt: TGTGCCAGCCGCTCAGGAGCGGGAGACAATGAGCAGTTCTTC
v_call: TRBV13; d_call: .; j_call: TRBJ1-1; cdr3_aa: CASSYMNTEAFF; cdr3_nt: TGTGCCAGCAGCTACATGAACACTGAAGCTTTCTTT
v_call: TRBV5-1; d_call: .; j_call: TRBJ1-2; cdr3_aa: CASSLATYNYGYTF; cdr3_nt: TGCGCCAGCAGCTTGGCCACCTATAACTATGGCTACACCTTC
v_call: TRBV5-1; d_call: .; j_call: TRBJ2-1; cdr3_aa: CASSSLLSDEQFF; cdr3_nt: TGCGCCAGCAGCTCACTCCTGTCCGATGAGCAGTTCTTC
v_call: TRBV7-9; d_call: TRBD1; j_call: TRBJ2-1; cdr3_aa: CASSSVRDRRNEQFF; cdr3_nt: TGTGCCAGCAGCTCCGTCCGGGACAGACGTAATGAGCAGTTCTTC
v_call: TRBV10-3; d_call: TRBD1; j_call: TRBJ1-2; cdr3_aa: CAITPGQGRQANYGYTF; cdr3_nt: TGTGCCATCACCCCGGGACAGGGGCGCCAAGCTAACTATGGCTACACCTTC
v_call: TRBV5-1; d_call: TRBD1; j_call: TRBJ1-1; cdr3_aa: CATSTGVNTEAFF; cdr3_nt: TGCGCCACCTCGACAGGGGTGAACACTGAAGCTTTCTTT
v_call: TRBV5-4; d_call: .; j_call: TRBJ1-1; cdr3_aa: CASSSGRTEAFF; cdr3_nt: TGTGCCAGCAGCTCCGGGAGGACTGAAGCTTTCTTT
v_call: TRBV10-3; d_call: .; j_call: TRBJ2-1; cdr3_aa: CAISESGASYNEQFF; cdr3_nt: TGTGCCATCAGTGAGAGTGGGGCCTCCTACAATGAGCAGTTCTTC
v_call: TRBV30; d_call: .; j_call: TRBJ2-2; cdr3_aa: CAWSFRGAGELFF; cdr3_nt: TGTGCCTGGAGTTTCAGGGGGGCCGGGGAGCTGTTTTTT
v_call: TRBV10-3; d_call: .; j_call: TRBJ2-7; cdr3_aa: CAIVADNRLTYEQYF; cdr3_nt: TGTGCCATCGTTGCAGACAATCGCTTAACCTACGAGCAGTACTTC
v_call: TRBV25-1; d_call: .; j_call: TRBJ2-3; cdr3_aa: CASSEGTPQDTQYF; cdr3_nt: TGTGCCAGCAGTGAAGGGACACCCCAGGATACGCAGTATTTT
v_call: TRBV29-1; d_call: .; j_call: TRBJ1-4; cdr3_aa: CSVELDGGEKLFF; cdr3_nt: TGCAGCGTTGAACTTGACGGAGGAGAAAAACTGTTTTTT
v_call: TRBV5-1; d_call: TRBD1; j_call: TRBJ2-5; cdr3_aa: CASSWGTGVGETQYF; cdr3_nt: TGCGCCAGCAGCTGGGGGACAGGGGTTGGAGAGACCCAGTACTTC
v_call: TRBV9; d_call: TRBD1; j_call: TRBJ1-1; cdr3_aa: CASSPGQHYTEAFF; cdr3_nt: TGTGCCAGCAGCCCGGGACAGCATTACACTGAAGCTTTCTTT
v_call: TRBV5-1; d_call: TRBD1; j_call: TRBJ1-1; cdr3_aa: CASSWGGQDNTEAFF; cdr3_nt: TGCGCCAGCAGCTGGGGGGGACAGGACAACACTGAAGCTTTCTTT
v_call: TRBV6-5; d_call: .; j_call: TRBJ2-7; cdr3_aa: CASSDPNAGEQYF; cdr3_nt: TGTGCCAGCAGTGACCCAAATGCAGGGGAGCAGTACTTC
v_call: TRBV4-2; d_call: TRBD1; j_call: TRBJ1-1; cdr3_aa: CASSQDTGEEAEAFF; cdr3_nt: TGTGCCAGCAGCCAAGACACAGGGGAAGAGGCTGAAGCTTTCTTT
v_call: TRBV4-2; d_call: .; j_call: TRBJ1-1; cdr3_aa: CASSHGGETWNTEAFF; cdr3_nt: TGTGCCAGCAGCCATGGGGGCGAGACCTGGAACACTGAAGCTTTCTTT